These 2 T cell receptor beta chains share one sample of origin, sequenced in a study of OX40 agonist ivuxolimab in advanced cancers. Sequenced by immunoSEQ multiplex PCR; TCRdb stores in-frame clones only, minus some. The table includes around 52,000 clones, 75% to 85% detected once. The input for sequencing was CD4+ or CD8+ T cells sorted from blood, taken in a trial of the OX40 agonist ivuxolimab. The receptors originated from an adult with an advanced solid tumor such as melanoma, head and neck, liver or kidney cancer.

This clone appeared a few times. The gene calls are TRBV11-2 and TRBJ2-2; D unresolved. Trimming cost V 2 bases and J 7 bases, with 14 bases left between them. Germline V CDR1 and CDR2: SGHAT, FQNNGV. This CDR3 spans 15 amino acids. The CDR3 DNA reads TGTGCCAGCAGCTTAACCGGGTCGGCTGGCGGGGAGCTGTTTTTT. This sequence encodes CASSLTGSAGGELFF.

The chain uses TRBV7-9 and TRBJ2-1; TRBD2 matches at 11 bases. CDR1 SEHNR and CDR2 FQNEAQ come from the germline V gene (reference sequence). This CDR3 is 16 amino acids long. Trimming cost V 4 bases and J 6 bases; bases outside gene matches: 8. This chain's CDR3 is CASSSPTSGNPNEQFF. CDR3 bases: TGTGCCAGCAGCTCTCCGACTAGCGGGAACCCCAATGAGCAGTTCTTC.